These 8 T cell receptor beta chains share one sample of origin, sequenced in a study of blood T cell repertoires in COVID-19. Sequencing was performed with immunoSEQ multiplex PCR; in TCRdb, only in-frame clones are kept and a portion is missing. The sample holds about 12,000 clones, just over 85% seen once. Material for sequencing was peripheral blood. These receptors were collected from a human donor in a cohort sampled during active COVID-19.

DNA for the CDR3: TGTGCCAGCAGCTGGAGGGGGGGAGAGACCCAGTACTTC. Amino acids: CASSWRGGETQYF. The chain carries TRBV5-4 and TRBJ2-5, with D tentatively TRBD2 (7 bases). CDR1 and CDR2 from the germline V gene are SGHNT and YYREEE (reference sequence). Trimming took 3 bases from V and 4 from J, leaving 10 bases between them. The CDR3 consists of 13 residues.

This clone was detected once. The J gene is TRBJ1-4, the V gene TRBV18; D may be TRBD1 (5 bases). The CDR3 sequence is 15 residues long. The ends were cut back, 2 bases at V and 7 bases at J, with 14 bases in the middle. The germline CDR1 and CDR2 sequences are KGHSH and LQKENI. CDR3 residues: CASSPAKGLFEKLFF. The CDR3 nucleotides are TGTGCCAGCTCACCAGCTAAGGGGTTGTTTGAAAAACTGTTTTTT.

This clone was detected once. The chain combines TRBV30 with TRBJ1-1, with D perhaps matching TRBD1 (6 bases). CDR1 GTSNPN and CDR2 SVGIG come from the germline V gene (reference sequence). The CDR3 has 13 residues. V was trimmed by 1 base and J by 1 base, leaving 7 bases between them. CDR3 protein: CAWSGRGNTEAFF. CDR3 DNA: TGTGCCTGGAGTGGCAGGGGGAACACTGAAGCTTTCTTT.

The J gene is TRBJ1-3, the V gene TRBV5-1, with D perhaps matching TRBD1 (5 bases). Trimming stripped 0 bases from V and 0 bases from J, with 19 bases between. This CDR3 has 19 residues. Germline V CDR1 and CDR2: SGHRS, YFSETQ. CDR3 DNA sequence: TGCGCCAGCAGCTTGGTGTTGCTGGGGCAGGGAATCTCTGGAAACACCATATATTTT. It yields the protein CASSLVLLGQGISGNTIYF.

DNA for the CDR3: TGTGCCAGCAGCACCCGGGACTCAGGGAGGAGAAAACTGTTTTTT. It specifies CASSTRDSGRRKLFF. J is TRBJ1-4 and V is TRBV9; D may be TRBD1 (5 bases). The ends were cut back, 4 bases at V and 10 bases at J, with 20 bases in the middle. Germline V CDR1 and CDR2: SGDLS, YYNGEE. CDR3 size: 15 residues. The full variable domain, its missing parts supplied by reference TRBV9 and TRBJ1-4, is DSGVTQTPKHLITATGQRVTLRCSPRSGDLSVYWYQQSLDQGLQFLIQYYNGEERAKGNILERFSAQQFPDLHSELNLSSLELGDSALYFCASSTRDSGRRKLFFGSGTQLSVL.

This chain links TRBV12-5 with TRBJ2-5, with D possibly matching TRBD1 (5 bases). V lost 6 bases to trimming and J lost 5 bases, with 13 bases between them. CDR1 is LGHNT, CDR2 FRNRAP, per germline. This CDR3 is built from 13 residues. The CDR3, as DNA: TGTGCTAGTGGCCGTGATCCAGGGGAGACCCAGTACTTC. It specifies CASGRDPGETQYF.

The chain has TRBV24-1 and TRBJ2-3; 9 bases are shared with TRBD2. After removal of 3 bases from V and 0 bases from J, the junction contained 3 bases not matched to a gene. The CDR3 runs 16 residues. CDR1 is KGHDR, CDR2 SFDVKD, per germline. The CDR3 reads CATSDTSGSSTDTQYF. Here the CDR3 DNA reads TGTGCCACCAGTGATACTAGCGGGTCTAGCACAGATACGCAGTATTTT.

The CDR3 nucleotides are TGTGCCAGCAGTCCATGGACAGGTCCGGGAGAGACCCAGTACTTC. This codes for CASSPWTGPGETQYF. The chain carries TRBV27 and TRBJ2-5, with TRBD1 matching over 7 bases. V was clipped by 5 bases and J by 4 bases; unmatched bases: 10. The CDR3 sequence is 15 residues long. The germline gives CDR1 MNHEY, CDR2 SMNVEV (reference sequence).